This T cell receptor beta chain appears in the sequencing data of a study of Graves' ophthalmopathy and Graves' hyperthyroidism. About the research overall: Hyperthyroidism is called stable when no ophthalmopathy develops within 18 months of follow-up.

Investigators amplified TCR beta CDR3 regions from RNA transcripts. Following a first-round RT-PCR that used HTBI primers, a second-round multiplex PCR was carried out. Each CDR3 protein gets one entry after TCRdb re-called the multiplex PCR reads with MiXCR. In the table there are roughly 600,000 distinct CDR3 sequences, roughly 40% of which are singletons. Notes on the study in general: The model predicted progression of ophthalmopathy with a sensitivity of roughly 69%, and its specificity was roughly 72%.

This clonotype was counted ten times or more. Its target is unknown. The germline V gene encodes CDR1 SGHRS and CDR2 YFSETQ. V was cut by 5 bases and J by 0 bases, with 15 bases left in between. This CDR3 is 15 amino acids long. Hyperthyroidism was new, under 2 months, in patients aged 18 to 65. Each diagnosis was determined on the basis of clinical symptoms, serum thyroxine, TRAb, thyroid ultrasound and orbital computed tomography. The chain combines TRBV5-1 with TRBJ2-7, with D possibly being TRBD2 (5 bases). The TCR originated in an adult man with Graves' hyperthyroidism. Sequences were obtained from peripheral blood or thyroid tissue (not recorded which). The CDR3 is CASRYSGASSYEQYF. In DNA, the CDR3 is TGCGCCAGCAGATACAGCGGAGCGAGCTCCTACGAGCAGTACTTC.